This TCR beta chain stems from a study of shared clonotypes between healthy human individuals. Researchers divided each subset's genomic DNA evenly across several immunoSEQ plates. Tens of thousands of T cell genomes (approximately 190 ng DNA) went into each sorted-subset replicate. Profiled with immunoSEQ multiplex PCR; TCRdb holds only in-frame clones, not every one. The table records a few hundred thousand clones, almost 97% of them present only once. Notes on this clone: Its antigen is not identified.

General study findings and limits: Memory subsets generally showed smaller estimated richness than naive subsets did.

The V gene end was trimmed by 5 bases and the J gene end by 0 bases; junction bases not matched to a gene: 8. Germline-derived CDR1 and CDR2 are SGHVS and FNYEAQ. The length of the CDR3 is 16 residues. The chain joins TRBV7-6 to TRBJ2-7, with 9 nucleotides matching TRBD2. The sequencing sample was made of naive CD4+ T cells sorted from blood. The subset was: CD45RA+ positively selected. The clonotype originates from a woman under 40 in good health. As DNA, the CDR3 is TGTGCCAGCAGCCCCACACGGACTAGCGACTCCTACGAGCAGTACTTC. Translated: CASSPTRTSDSYEQYF.